Below are 10 T cell receptor beta chains sequenced from a single sample in a study of shared clonotypes between healthy human individuals. Data came from immunoSEQ multiplex PCR; TCRdb stores just in-frame clones and leaves some out. This sample yields a few million clones, of which about 92% are seen a single time; roughly 0.13% belongs to the top ten. The sequenced sample consisted of naive CD4+ T cells sorted from blood. The subset is: CD45RA+ positively selected. All receptors derive from a man younger than 35 in good health.

The V gene is TRBV6-1, the J gene TRBJ1-1; D is unresolved. Germline loops: CDR1 MNHNS, CDR2 SASEGT. The CDR3 length is 10 residues. Trimming took off 6 bases at V and 6 bases at J, with 5 bases between the two ends. The CDR3 region is CASRDSEAFF. The CDR3 region has the DNA TGTGCCAGCAGGGACTCTGAAGCTTTCTTT.

V is TRBV5-1 and J is TRBJ1-2; tentative D call: TRBD1 (5 bases). CDR3 length equals 12 residues. Trimming took off 0 bases at V and 10 bases at J, with 10 bases between the two ends. The V gene's germline CDR1 is SGHRS and CDR2 YFSETQ. The CDR3 is CASSLDWGDYTF. The CDR3 bases are TGCGCCAGCAGCTTGGATTGGGGCGACTACACCTTC.

The chain couples TRBV5-1 to TRBJ1-1; D is unclear. Trimming pared 0 bases from V and 1 base from J, leaving 10 bases between. Germline CDR1 and CDR2: SGHRS and YFSETQ. The CDR3 runs 15 residues. The CDR3 sequence: CASSLVGFRNTEAFF. The CDR3 DNA reads TGCGCCAGCAGCTTGGTGGGGTTTAGGAACACTGAAGCTTTCTTT. The full variable domain, completed using reference TRBV5-1 and TRBJ1-1, is KAGVTQTPRYLIKTRGQQVTLSCSPISGHRSVSWYQQTPGQGLQFLFEYFSETQRNKGNFPGRFSGRQFSNSRSEMNVSTLELGDSALYLCASSLVGFRNTEAFFGQGTRLTVV.

V and J are TRBV6-1 and TRBJ2-3; D gene ambiguous. The CDR3 has 12 amino acids. With 8 bases removed from V and 5 bases from J, the gap between germline ends came to 11 bases. Germline V gives CDR1 MNHNS, CDR2 SASEGT. DNA for the CDR3: TGTGCCAGCGCTCATAGAGTAGATACGCAGTATTTT. Its translation: CASAHRVDTQYF.

The chain has TRBV7-2 and TRBJ2-7; D possibly matches TRBD1 or TRBD2 (5 bases each). V was clipped by 0 bases and J by 6 bases, with 12 bases between them. The CDR3 runs 14 residues. In germline, CDR1 is SGHTA, CDR2 FQGNSA. The CDR3, as DNA: TGTGCCAGCAGCTTAGCGAATCAGGGACGCGAGCAGTACTTC. As protein: CASSLANQGREQYF.

This clone occurred once. The chain uses TRBV11-1 and TRBJ1-4; no reliable D call. Germline V gene data show CDR1 as SGHAT and CDR2 as FQDESV (reference sequence). The CDR3 is 15 residues long. The ends were cut back, 5 bases at V and 0 bases at J, with 10 bases in the middle. CDR3 nucleotides: TGTGCCAGCAGCATAGGACCTGCAACTAATGAAAAACTGTTTTTT. It is translated as CASSIGPATNEKLFF. Using reference TRBV11-1 and TRBJ1-4 for the parts outside the CDR3, the full variable domain is EAEVAQSPRYKITEKSQAVAFWCDPISGHATLYWYRQILGQGPELLVQFQDESVVDDSQLPKDRFSAERLKGVDSTLKIQPAELGDSAMYLCASSIGPATNEKLFFGSGTQLSVL.

V is TRBV25-1 and J is TRBJ2-5; no definite D call. The DNA end favors TRBJ2-7, so the J call may be wrong. The CDR3 sequence is 14 residues long. The germline V gene has CDR1 MGHDK and CDR2 SYGVNS. The DNA of the CDR3 is TGTGCCAGCAGTGAGTTACACCCTCCCTACGAGCAGTACTTC. This translates into CASSELHPPYEQYF.

Written as DNA, the CDR3 is TGTGCCAGCTCACCACCGGGGACGCACCCTCGTGAGCAGTACTTC. Translating gives CASSPPGTHPREQYF. This chain connects TRBV18 to TRBJ2-7; D could derive from TRBD1 or TRBD2 (5 bases each). Germline V gives CDR1 KGHSH, CDR2 LQKENI. The CDR3 has 15 amino acids. V was cut by 0 bases and J by 7 bases, with 16 bases left in between.

The chain couples TRBV4-1 to TRBJ2-1, with TRBD2 matching over 9 bases. The V segment lost 1 base and the J segment 5 bases; nucleotides outside the gene matches: 3. The CDR3 extends over 15 amino acids. CDR1 MGHRA and CDR2 YSYEKL come from the germline V gene. CDR3 DNA sequence: TGCGCCAGCAGCCAAGGCCGGACTAGCGACAATGAGCAGTTCTTC. It codes for CASSQGRTSDNEQFF.

The chain couples TRBV5-1 to TRBJ2-7; the match to TRBD2 covers 8 bases. The J segment lost 6 bases and the V segment lost 4 bases, leaving 15 bases of the junction unmatched. Germline V gene data show CDR1 as SGHRS and CDR2 as YFSETQ. This CDR3 region has 16 residues. The DNA of the CDR3 is TGCGCCAGCAGCCCCTCCTGGACAGCGGGGGTGGGCGAGCAGTACTTC. It is translated as CASSPSWTAGVGEQYF.